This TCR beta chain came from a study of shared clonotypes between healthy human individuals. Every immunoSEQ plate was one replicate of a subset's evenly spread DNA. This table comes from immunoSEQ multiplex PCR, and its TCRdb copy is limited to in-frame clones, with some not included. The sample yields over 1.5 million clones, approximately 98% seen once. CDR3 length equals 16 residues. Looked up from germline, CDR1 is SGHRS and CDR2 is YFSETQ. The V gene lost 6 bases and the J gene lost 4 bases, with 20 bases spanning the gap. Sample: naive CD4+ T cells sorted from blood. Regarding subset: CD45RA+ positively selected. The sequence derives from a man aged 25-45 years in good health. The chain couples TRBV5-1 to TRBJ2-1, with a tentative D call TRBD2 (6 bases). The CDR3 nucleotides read TGCGCCAGCACGGCGGGACCGAACACCAAATACAATGAGCAGTTCTTC. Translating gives CASTAGPNTKYNEQFF. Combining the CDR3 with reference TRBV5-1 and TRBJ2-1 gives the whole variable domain KAGVTQTPRYLIKTRGQQVTLSCSPISGHRSVSWYQQTPGQGLQFLFEYFSETQRNKGNFPGRFSGRQFSNSRSEMNVSTLELGDSALYLCASTAGPNTKYNEQFFGPGTRLTVL.